This T cell receptor (beta chain) was captured in a study of cytomegalovirus exposure and HLA in healthy donors. Points from the study as a whole: A link between a missense DCLRE1C variant and TCR beta V- and J-gene trimming emerged from a later analysis. Reported results showed that the classifier diagnosed cytomegalovirus status with high specificity and sensitivity.

About this clone itself: The antigen remains unidentified.

Vbeta (60) and Jbeta (13) primers were used in the PCR. Repertoires were generated with immunoSEQ multiplex PCR, while TCRdb's copy carries only in-frame clones and drops some. The repertoire holds a few hundred thousand clones, with roughly 80% as singletons. The germline V gene encodes CDR1 SGHDT and CDR2 YYEEEE. CDR3 size: 13 residues. Trimming cost V 2 bases and J 2 bases, with 7 bases left between them. The sample consisted of PBMCs. The clonotype comes from a girl aged 2 to 9 in good health and CMV-seronegative. The V call is TRBV5-6, the J call TRBJ2-5, with D possibly matching TRBD1 (6 bases). The chain's CDR3 is CASSLQGQETQYF. DNA of the CDR3: TGTGCCAGCAGCTTACAGGGACAAGAGACCCAGTACTTC.